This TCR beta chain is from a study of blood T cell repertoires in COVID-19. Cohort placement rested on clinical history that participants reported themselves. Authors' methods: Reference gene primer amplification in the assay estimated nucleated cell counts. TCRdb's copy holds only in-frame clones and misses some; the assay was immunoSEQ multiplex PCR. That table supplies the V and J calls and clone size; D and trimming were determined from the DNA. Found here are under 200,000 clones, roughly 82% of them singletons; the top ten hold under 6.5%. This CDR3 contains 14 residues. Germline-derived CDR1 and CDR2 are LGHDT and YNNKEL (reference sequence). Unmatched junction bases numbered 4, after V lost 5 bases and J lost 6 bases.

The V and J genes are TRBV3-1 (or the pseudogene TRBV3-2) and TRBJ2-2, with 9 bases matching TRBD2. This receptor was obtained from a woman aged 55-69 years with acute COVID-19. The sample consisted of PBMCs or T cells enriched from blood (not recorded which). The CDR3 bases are TGTGCCAGCAGCTATTCTAGCGGGGCCGGGGAGCTGTTTTTT. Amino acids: CASSYSSGAGELFF.